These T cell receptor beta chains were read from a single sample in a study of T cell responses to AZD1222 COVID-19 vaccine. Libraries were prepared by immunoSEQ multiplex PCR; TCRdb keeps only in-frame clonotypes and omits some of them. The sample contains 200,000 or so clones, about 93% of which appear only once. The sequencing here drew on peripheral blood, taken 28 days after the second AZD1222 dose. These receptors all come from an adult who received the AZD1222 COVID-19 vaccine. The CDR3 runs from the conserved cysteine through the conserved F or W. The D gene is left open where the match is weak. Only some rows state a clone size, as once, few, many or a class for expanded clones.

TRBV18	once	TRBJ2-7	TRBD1	CASSPGPLGTGAYEQYF	TGTGCCAGCTCACCAGGACCCCTCGGGACAGGAGCCTACGAGCAGTACTTC
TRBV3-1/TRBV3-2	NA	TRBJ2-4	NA	CASEVGNIQYF	TGTGCCAGCGAGGTGGGAAACATTCAGTACTTC
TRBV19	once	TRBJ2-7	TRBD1	CASSALRTGRNEQYF	TGTGCCAGTAGCGCCCTCCGGACAGGGCGAAACGAGCAGTACTTC
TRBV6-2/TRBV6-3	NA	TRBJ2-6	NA	CASSYLRQGESSGANVLTF	TGTGCCAGCAGTTACCTCCGGCAGGGTGAAAGCTCTGGGGCCAACGTCCTGACTTTC
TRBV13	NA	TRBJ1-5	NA	CASSSRSNQPQHF	TGTGCCAGCAGCTCCAGAAGCAATCAGCCCCAGCATTTT
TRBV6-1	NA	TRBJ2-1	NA	CASSSRRASDEQFF	TGTGCCAGCAGTTCCCGAAGGGCCTCAGATGAGCAGTTCTTC
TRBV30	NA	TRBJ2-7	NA	CAWTGDWGYEQYF	TGTGCCTGGACAGGGGATTGGGGCTACGAGCAGTACTTC
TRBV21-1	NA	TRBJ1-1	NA	CASSKAPVF	TGTGCCAGCAGCAAAGCGCCGGTCTTT
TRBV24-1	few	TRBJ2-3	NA	CATSDPSDAVTFSTDTQYF	TGTGCCACCAGTGACCCCTCGGACGCGGTTACGTTTTCCACAGATACGCAGTATTTT
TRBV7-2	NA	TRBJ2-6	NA	CASSLWQAGANVLTF	TGTGCCAGCAGCTTGTGGCAGGCTGGGGCCAACGTCCTGACTTTC
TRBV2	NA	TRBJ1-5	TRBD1	CASTQGGVLSNQPQHF	TGTGCCAGCACGCAGGGGGGCGTGTTGAGCAATCAGCCCCAGCATTTT
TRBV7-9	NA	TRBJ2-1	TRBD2	CASSKRRGLAGVYNEQFF	TGTGCCAGCAGCAAACGTCGGGGACTAGCGGGGGTCTACAATGAGCAGTTCTTC
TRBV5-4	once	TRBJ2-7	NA	CASSPPTGSYEQYF	TGTGCCAGCAGCCCACCTACGGGGTCCTACGAGCAGTACTTC
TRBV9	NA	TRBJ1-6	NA	CASSTGFGSNYNSPLHF	TGTGCCAGCAGCACAGGGTTCGGTAGCAATTATAATTCACCCCTCCACTTT
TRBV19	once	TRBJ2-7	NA	CASSTHYEQYF	TGTGCCAGTAGTACCCACTACGAGCAGTACTTC
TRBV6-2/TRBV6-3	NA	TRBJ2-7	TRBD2	CASSAGTSGGDEQYF	TGTGCCAGCAGCGCCGGGACTAGCGGGGGGGACGAGCAGTACTTC
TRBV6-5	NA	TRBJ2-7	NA	CASSNRVSEQYF	TGTGCCAGCAGTAACAGGGTGAGCGAGCAGTACTTC
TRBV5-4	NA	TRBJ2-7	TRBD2	CASSFNGGAREQYF	TGTGCCAGCAGCTTTAACGGGGGGGCTCGGGAGCAGTACTTC
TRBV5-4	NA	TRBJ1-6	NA	CASSPNAGQRGSPLHF	TGTGCCAGCAGCCCCAACGCGGGGCAAAGAGGTTCACCCCTCCACTTT
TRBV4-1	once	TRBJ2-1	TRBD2	CASSRPSAGVYNEQFF	TGCGCCAGCAGCCGGCCATCAGCGGGGGTCTACAATGAGCAGTTCTTC
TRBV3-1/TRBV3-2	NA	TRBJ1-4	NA	CASSLLGVLFF	TGTGCCAGCAGCCTCCTCGGGGTACTGTTTTTT
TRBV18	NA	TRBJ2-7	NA	CASSPGGGRPEQYF	TGTGCCAGCTCACCCGGAGGAGGGCGCCCCGAGCAGTACTTC
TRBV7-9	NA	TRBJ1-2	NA	CASSLGRDGYTF	TGTGCCAGCAGCTTGGGCAGGGATGGCTACACCTTC
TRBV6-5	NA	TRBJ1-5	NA	CASTGTFGQPQHF	TGTGCCAGCACCGGGACTTTTGGTCAGCCCCAGCATTTT
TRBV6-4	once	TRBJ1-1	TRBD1	CASSPDRGRSTPPAFF	TGTGCCAGCTCACCGGACAGGGGGCGATCCACTCCTCCAGCTTTCTTT
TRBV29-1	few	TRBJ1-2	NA	CSAATGIYGYTF	TGCAGCGCCGCAACAGGGATCTATGGCTACACCTTC
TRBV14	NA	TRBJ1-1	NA	CASSPKTFGRAFF	TGTGCCAGCAGCCCGAAGACATTCGGCCGAGCTTTCTTT
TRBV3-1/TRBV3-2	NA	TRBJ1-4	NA	CASSPGEWEKLFF	TGTGCCAGCAGCCCGGGGGAGTGGGAAAAACTGTTTTTT
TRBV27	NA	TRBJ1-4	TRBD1	CARLPTGAAGSYEKLFF	TGTGCCAGACTCCCGACAGGGGCCGCGGGTTCCTATGAAAAACTGTTTTTT
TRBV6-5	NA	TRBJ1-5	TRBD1	CASSRDRGINQPQHF	TGTGCCAGCAGTCGGGACAGGGGGATCAATCAGCCCCAGCATTTT
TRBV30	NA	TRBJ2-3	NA	CAWSGVTDTQYF	TGTGCCTGGAGTGGTGTTACAGATACGCAGTATTTT
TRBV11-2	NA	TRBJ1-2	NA	CASSRSGFTGYTF	TGTGCCAGCAGCCGCTCGGGGTTCACCGGCTACACCTTC
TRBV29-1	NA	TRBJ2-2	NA	CSSFPGLLSAYTGELFF	TGCAGCTCTTTCCCGGGACTCCTCTCGGCATACACCGGGGAGCTGTTTTTT
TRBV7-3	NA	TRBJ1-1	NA	CASSGGRGTEAFF	TGTGCCAGCAGCGGTGGTAGGGGCACTGAAGCTTTCTTT
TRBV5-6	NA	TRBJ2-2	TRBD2	CASSSVLAGGINTGELFF	TGTGCCAGCAGCTCGGTCTTAGCGGGGGGTATCAACACCGGGGAGCTGTTTTTT
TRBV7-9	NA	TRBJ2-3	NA	CASSSPSGSTDTQYF	TGTGCCAGCAGCTCCCCCAGCGGTAGCACAGATACGCAGTATTTT
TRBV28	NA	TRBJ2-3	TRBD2	CASSPRGGFDTQYF	TGTGCCAGCAGTCCGCGGGGGGGCTTCGATACGCAGTATTTT
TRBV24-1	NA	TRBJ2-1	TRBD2	CATSDATSGGADEQFF	TGTGCCACCAGTGATGCGACTAGCGGGGGGGCGGATGAGCAGTTCTTC
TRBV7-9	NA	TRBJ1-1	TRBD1	CASSLTGVGAFF	TGTGCCAGCAGTCTGACAGGGGTTGGGGCTTTCTTT
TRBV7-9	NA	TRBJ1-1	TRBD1	CASSLGGQGYTEAFF	TGTGCCAGCAGCTTAGGGGGACAGGGGTACACTGAAGCTTTCTTT
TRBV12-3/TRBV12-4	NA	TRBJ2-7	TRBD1	CASSGTEAYEQYF	TGTGCCAGCAGTGGGACAGAAGCCTACGAGCAGTACTTC
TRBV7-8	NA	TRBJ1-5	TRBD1	CASSDDRGYNQPQHF	TGTGCCAGCAGCGATGACAGGGGGTACAATCAGCCCCAGCATTTT
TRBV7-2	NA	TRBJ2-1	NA	CASSLNSVFIRGEQFF	TGTGCCAGCAGCTTAAATTCGGTTTTTATCCGGGGTGAGCAGTTCTTC
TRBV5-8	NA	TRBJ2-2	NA	CASSLGLNWAGELFF	TGTGCCAGCAGCTTGGGGCTGAATTGGGCCGGGGAGCTGTTTTTT
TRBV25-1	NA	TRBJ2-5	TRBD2	CASSEGGGGQETQYF	TGTGCCAGCAGTGAAGGGGGGGGTGGGCAAGAGACCCAGTACTTC
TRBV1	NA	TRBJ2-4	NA	CTSSRTGTGGEGKNIQYF	TGCACCAGCAGCCGAACCGGGACAGGGGGCGAAGGTAAAAACATTCAGTACTTC
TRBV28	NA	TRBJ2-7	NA	CASSPSDRRGYEQYF	TGTGCCAGCAGTCCCTCGGACAGGAGGGGCTACGAGCAGTACTTC
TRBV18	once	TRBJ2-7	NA	CASSLQGKSSYEQYF	TGTGCCAGCTCACTACAAGGAAAGTCCTCCTACGAGCAGTACTTC
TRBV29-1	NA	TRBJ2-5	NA	CSVGNREETQYF	TGCAGCGTTGGAAACAGGGAAGAGACCCAGTACTTC
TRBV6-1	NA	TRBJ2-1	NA	CASSESVAREQFF	TGTGCCAGCAGTGAAAGCGTCGCGCGTGAGCAGTTCTTC
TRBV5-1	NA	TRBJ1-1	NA	CASSLRVGQGNTEAFF	TGCGCCAGCAGCTTGCGGGTTGGTCAGGGTAACACTGAAGCTTTCTTT